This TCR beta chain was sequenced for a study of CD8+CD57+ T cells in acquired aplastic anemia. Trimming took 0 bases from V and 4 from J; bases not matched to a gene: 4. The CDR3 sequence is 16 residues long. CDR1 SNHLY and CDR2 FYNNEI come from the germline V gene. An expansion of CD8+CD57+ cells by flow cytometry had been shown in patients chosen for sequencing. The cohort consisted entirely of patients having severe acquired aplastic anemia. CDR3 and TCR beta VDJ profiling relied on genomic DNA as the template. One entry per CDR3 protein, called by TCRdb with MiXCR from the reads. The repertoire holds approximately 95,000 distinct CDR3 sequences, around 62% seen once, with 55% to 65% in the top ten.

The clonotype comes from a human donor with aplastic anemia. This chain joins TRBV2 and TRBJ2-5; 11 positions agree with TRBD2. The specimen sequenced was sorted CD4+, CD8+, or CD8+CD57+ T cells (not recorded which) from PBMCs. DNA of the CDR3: TGTGCCAGCAGTGAAGCGCCTCTAGCGGGAGGAGAGACCCAGTACTTC. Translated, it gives CASSEAPLAGGETQYF.